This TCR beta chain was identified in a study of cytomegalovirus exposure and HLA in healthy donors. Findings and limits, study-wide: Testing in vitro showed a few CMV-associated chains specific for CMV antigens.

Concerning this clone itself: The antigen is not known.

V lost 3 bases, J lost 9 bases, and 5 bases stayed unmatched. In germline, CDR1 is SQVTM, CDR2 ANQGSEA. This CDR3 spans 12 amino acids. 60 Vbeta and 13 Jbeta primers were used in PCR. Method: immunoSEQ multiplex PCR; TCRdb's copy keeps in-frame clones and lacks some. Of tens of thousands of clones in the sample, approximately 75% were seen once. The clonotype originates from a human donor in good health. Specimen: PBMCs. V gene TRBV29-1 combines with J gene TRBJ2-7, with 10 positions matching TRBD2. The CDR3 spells CSVEGPSGGQYF. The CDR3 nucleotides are TGCAGCGTTGAGGGTCCTAGCGGGGGGCAGTACTTC.